A selection of T cell receptor beta chains follows, all from one sample in a study of T cells in Graves' hyperthyroidism and ophthalmopathy. Using its own MiXCR run on the multiplex PCR reads, TCRdb lists one record per CDR3 protein. The sample consists of over 250,000 distinct CDR3 sequences, about an eighth of them appearing once. What was sequenced was blood. Source of these receptors: a woman between 35 and 50 years old with Graves' ophthalmopathy. Each CDR3 is given with its conserved first and last residue. Each record gives: D gene, clone size, V gene, J gene, CDR3 protein, CDR3 DNA. The D gene is left open where the match is weak. Not every row has a clone size; where given, it reads once, few, many or a size class.

d_gene: -; abundance: -; v_gene: TRBV19; j_gene: TRBJ1-6; CDR3aa: CASSIAGVPNSPLHF; CDR3nt: TGTGCCAGTAGTATAGCCGGGGTTCCTAATTCACCCCTCCACTTT
d_gene: -; abundance: many; v_gene: TRBV29-1; j_gene: TRBJ2-3; CDR3aa: CSVEGEVWGTQYF; CDR3nt: TGCAGCGTTGAAGGGGAGGTATGGGGTACGCAGTATTTT
d_gene: TRBD1; abundance: many; v_gene: TRBV2; j_gene: TRBJ2-7; CDR3aa: CASSETQGGKGEQYF; CDR3nt: TGTGCCAGCAGTGAAACACAGGGGGGTAAGGGCGAGCAGTACTTC
d_gene: -; abundance: -; v_gene: TRBV7-9; j_gene: TRBJ1-6; CDR3aa: CASSAGLINSPLHF; CDR3nt: TGTGCCAGCAGCGCAGGACTGATTAATTCACCCCTCCACTTT
d_gene: -; abundance: many; v_gene: TRBV20-1; j_gene: TRBJ2-7; CDR3aa: CSASAGIRVWEQYF; CDR3nt: TGCAGTGCGTCAGCAGGGATTCGGGTCTGGGAGCAGTACTTC
d_gene: -; abundance: -; v_gene: TRBV28; j_gene: TRBJ1-2; CDR3aa: CASSLTGTIYGYTF; CDR3nt: TGTGCCAGCAGCCTAACAGGGACCATCTATGGCTACACCTTC
d_gene: -; abundance: many; v_gene: TRBV29-1; j_gene: TRBJ2-3; CDR3aa: CSVPTGPTDTQYF; CDR3nt: TGCAGCGTACCAACAGGGCCCACAGATACGCAGTATTTT
d_gene: TRBD2; abundance: many; v_gene: TRBV7-2; j_gene: TRBJ2-2; CDR3aa: CASSPRSGIGELFF; CDR3nt: TGTGCCAGCAGCCCCCGGAGCGGGATAGGGGAGCTGTTTTTT
d_gene: -; abundance: few; v_gene: TRBV10-2; j_gene: TRBJ2-2; CDR3aa: CASTRQSSFGELFF; CDR3nt: TGCGCCAGCACTAGACAGTCTTCTTTCGGGGAGCTGTTTTTT
d_gene: TRBD1; abundance: few; v_gene: TRBV7-2; j_gene: TRBJ2-7; CDR3aa: CASSLVTLGTVPSSYEQYF; CDR3nt: TGTGCCAGCAGCTTAGTAACCTTGGGGACAGTTCCTAGCTCCTACGAGCAGTACTTC
d_gene: -; abundance: few; v_gene: TRBV27; j_gene: TRBJ1-3; CDR3aa: CASQGSGNTIYF; CDR3nt: TGTGCCAGCCAGGGGTCTGGAAACACCATATATTTT
d_gene: -; abundance: many; v_gene: TRBV12-3/TRBV12-4; j_gene: TRBJ1-2; CDR3aa: CASSHSGTLAGYTF; CDR3nt: TGTGCCAGCAGCCATTCCGGGACACTCGCTGGCTACACCTTC
d_gene: TRBD1; abundance: few; v_gene: TRBV20-1; j_gene: TRBJ1-6; CDR3aa: CSAPRDSGYNSPLHF; CDR3nt: TGCAGTGCTCCCCGGGACAGCGGCTATAATTCACCCCTCCACTTT
d_gene: -; abundance: -; v_gene: TRBV11-2; j_gene: TRBJ1-1; CDR3aa: CASSLQGGVNTEAFF; CDR3nt: TGTGCCAGCAGCTTACAGGGTGGGGTGAACACTGAAGCTTTCTTT
d_gene: TRBD2; abundance: many; v_gene: TRBV18; j_gene: TRBJ2-1; CDR3aa: CASSPLAQGAYNEQFF; CDR3nt: TGTGCCAGCTCGCCACTAGCGCAAGGGGCCTACAATGAGCAGTTCTTC
d_gene: -; abundance: many; v_gene: TRBV12-3/TRBV12-4; j_gene: TRBJ2-2; CDR3aa: CASSFPSAPTGELFF; CDR3nt: TGTGCCAGCAGTTTCCCTTCTGCCCCCACCGGGGAGCTGTTTTTT
d_gene: TRBD2; abundance: few; v_gene: TRBV29-1; j_gene: TRBJ2-5; CDR3aa: CSVHGLAGRQETQYF; CDR3nt: TGCAGCGTTCACGGACTAGCGGGACGCCAAGAGACCCAGTACTTC
d_gene: -; abundance: -; v_gene: TRBV7-2; j_gene: TRBJ1-4; CDR3aa: CASSLSGQQLFF; CDR3nt: TGTGCCAGCAGCTTATCAGGACAGCAACTGTTTTTT
d_gene: TRBD1; abundance: many; v_gene: TRBV20-1; j_gene: TRBJ1-1; CDR3aa: CSASRGGPKEAFF; CDR3nt: TGCAGTGCTAGTCGAGGGGGCCCGAAAGAAGCTTTCTTT
d_gene: -; abundance: -; v_gene: TRBV5-1; j_gene: TRBJ1-6; CDR3aa: CASSLDFVDNSPLHF; CDR3nt: TGTGCCAGCAGCTTAGATTTCGTTGACAATTCACCCCTCCACTTT
d_gene: -; abundance: many; v_gene: TRBV28; j_gene: TRBJ2-1; CDR3aa: CASSLSSPEQFF; CDR3nt: TGTGCCAGCAGTTTGTCTAGCCCAGAGCAGTTCTTC
d_gene: TRBD2; abundance: -; v_gene: TRBV20-1; j_gene: TRBJ2-7; CDR3aa: CSAMDSGRAGEQYF; CDR3nt: TGCAGTGCTATGGATAGCGGGAGGGCCGGGGAGCAGTACTTC
d_gene: -; abundance: many; v_gene: TRBV20-1; j_gene: TRBJ1-4; CDR3aa: CSARSPLIPTNEKLFF; CDR3nt: TGCAGTGCTAGGTCACCGCTCATTCCAACTAATGAAAAACTGTTTTTT
d_gene: -; abundance: many; v_gene: TRBV24-1; j_gene: TRBJ2-3; CDR3aa: CATEASVRTDTQYF; CDR3nt: TGTGCCACTGAGGCTAGCGTTAGGACAGATACGCAGTATTTT
d_gene: TRBD2; abundance: many; v_gene: TRBV6-1; j_gene: TRBJ2-1; CDR3aa: CASSLAGGDFNEQFF; CDR3nt: TGTGCCAGCAGCTTAGCGGGGGGAGATTTCAATGAGCAGTTCTTC
d_gene: -; abundance: -; v_gene: TRBV5-1; j_gene: TRBJ2-2; CDR3aa: CASSSSQMSGELFF; CDR3nt: TGCGCCAGCAGCTCTTCCCAGATGTCCGGGGAGCTGTTTTTT
d_gene: -; abundance: many; v_gene: TRBV2; j_gene: TRBJ1-1; CDR3aa: CASSARGWTEAFF; CDR3nt: TGTGCCAGCAGTGCTAGGGGGTGGACTGAAGCTTTCTTT
d_gene: -; abundance: few; v_gene: TRBV5-1; j_gene: TRBJ2-7; CDR3aa: CASSTAISYEQYF; CDR3nt: TGCGCCAGCAGCACAGCGATCTCCTACGAGCAGTACTTC
d_gene: TRBD1; abundance: few; v_gene: TRBV29-1; j_gene: TRBJ1-4; CDR3aa: CSGKRYRGLDEKLFF; CDR3nt: TGCAGCGGGAAACGATACAGGGGGCTGGATGAAAAACTGTTTTTT
d_gene: -; abundance: many; v_gene: TRBV11-2; j_gene: TRBJ2-3; CDR3aa: CASSLGLQGTDTQYF; CDR3nt: TGTGCCAGCAGCTTAGGTCTACAGGGAACAGATACGCAGTATTTT
d_gene: -; abundance: many; v_gene: TRBV10-3; j_gene: TRBJ2-7; CDR3aa: CAISESGYEQYF; CDR3nt: TGTGCCATCAGTGAGTCGGGTTACGAGCAGTACTTC
d_gene: -; abundance: few; v_gene: TRBV9; j_gene: TRBJ2-7; CDR3aa: CASSKTAGGYEQYF; CDR3nt: TGTGCCAGCAGCAAGACTGCTGGGGGCTACGAGCAGTACTTC
d_gene: TRBD1; abundance: -; v_gene: TRBV20-1; j_gene: TRBJ1-3; CDR3aa: CSAIRDRGGNTIYF; CDR3nt: TGCAGTGCTATCCGGGACAGGGGAGGAAACACCATATATTTT
d_gene: -; abundance: many; v_gene: TRBV2; j_gene: TRBJ2-3; CDR3aa: CASETGDLTDTQYF; CDR3nt: TGTGCCAGCGAGACAGGCGACCTCACAGATACGCAGTATTTT
d_gene: -; abundance: many; v_gene: TRBV19; j_gene: TRBJ2-6; CDR3aa: CASSYRTPGANVLTF; CDR3nt: TGTGCCAGTAGTTACAGGACCCCTGGGGCCAACGTCCTGACTTTC
d_gene: -; abundance: many; v_gene: TRBV30; j_gene: TRBJ1-1; CDR3aa: CAWSVRGGFEAFF; CDR3nt: TGTGCCTGGAGTGTACGTGGGGGATTTGAAGCTTTCTTT
d_gene: -; abundance: -; v_gene: TRBV2; j_gene: TRBJ1-5; CDR3aa: CASSDRRDVQPQHF; CDR3nt: TGTGCCAGCAGTGACCGCAGGGATGTTCAGCCCCAGCATTTT
d_gene: -; abundance: many; v_gene: TRBV27; j_gene: TRBJ2-1; CDR3aa: CASSFVLTSGEQFF; CDR3nt: TGTGCCAGCAGTTTTGTACTGACCTCCGGTGAGCAGTTCTTC
d_gene: -; abundance: -; v_gene: TRBV7-2; j_gene: TRBJ1-1; CDR3aa: CASSRPSGGGTEAFF; CDR3nt: TGTGCCAGCAGCCGCCCCTCTGGGGGCGGGACTGAAGCTTTCTTT
d_gene: TRBD2; abundance: many; v_gene: TRBV7-9; j_gene: TRBJ2-1; CDR3aa: CASSFAGGRINGEQFF; CDR3nt: TGTGCCAGCAGCTTTGCGGGGGGGCGTATTAACGGGGAGCAGTTCTTC
d_gene: TRBD1; abundance: -; v_gene: TRBV4-2; j_gene: TRBJ1-2; CDR3aa: CASSLEQGHTF; CDR3nt: TGTGCCAGCAGCCTGGAACAGGGGCACACCTTC
d_gene: TRBD1; abundance: many; v_gene: TRBV6-1; j_gene: TRBJ2-1; CDR3aa: CAARGTYNEQFF; CDR3nt: TGTGCCGCCAGGGGGACCTACAATGAGCAGTTCTTC
d_gene: TRBD2; abundance: many; v_gene: TRBV20-1; j_gene: TRBJ2-1; CDR3aa: CSARTSGKSYNEQFF; CDR3nt: TGCAGTGCTAGAACTAGCGGGAAGTCCTACAATGAGCAGTTCTTC
d_gene: -; abundance: many; v_gene: TRBV24-1; j_gene: TRBJ1-1; CDR3aa: CATSGADLETEAFF; CDR3nt: TGTGCCACCAGCGGTGCTGATCTGGAGACTGAAGCTTTCTTT